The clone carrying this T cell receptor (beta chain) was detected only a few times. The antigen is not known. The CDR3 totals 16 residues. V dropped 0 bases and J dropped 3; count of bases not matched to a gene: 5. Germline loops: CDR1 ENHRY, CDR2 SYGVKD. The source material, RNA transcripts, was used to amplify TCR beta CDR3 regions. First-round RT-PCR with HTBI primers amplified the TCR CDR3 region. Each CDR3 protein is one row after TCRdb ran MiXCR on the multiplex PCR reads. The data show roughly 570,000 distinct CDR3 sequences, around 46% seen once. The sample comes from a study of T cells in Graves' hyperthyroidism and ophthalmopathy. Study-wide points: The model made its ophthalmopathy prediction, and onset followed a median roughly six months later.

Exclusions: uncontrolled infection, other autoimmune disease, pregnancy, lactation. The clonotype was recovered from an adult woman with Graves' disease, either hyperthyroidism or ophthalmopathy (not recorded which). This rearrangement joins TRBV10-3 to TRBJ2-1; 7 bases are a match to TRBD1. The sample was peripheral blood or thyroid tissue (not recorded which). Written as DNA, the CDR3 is TGTGCCATCAGTGAGTCTTGGGCAGGGGGCTACAATGAGCAGTTCTTC. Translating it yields CAISESWAGGYNEQFF.